This entry lists 30 T cell receptor beta chains sequenced from one sample in a study of cytotoxic CD8 clonotypes in ibrutinib-treated CLL. Sequencing used immunoSEQ multiplex PCR; TCRdb keeps in-frame clones, though not all of them. The sample has about 40,000 clones, just over 70% seen once. This material consisted of PBMCs, taken at disease progression, from a patient treated with ibrutinib. The source is a human donor with chronic lymphocytic leukemia.

V usage is TRBV11-3 and J usage is TRBJ1-5; D uncertain. V shed 9 bases and J shed 6 bases, with 30 bases lying between them. This CDR3 has 18 residues. Germline CDR1 SGHNT, CDR2 YENEEA. The CDR3 coding sequence is TGTGCCAGTAAAGGAGTGTGGCCCCTGGCTCTGGTCAGTCAGCCCCAGCATTTT. Translating it yields CASKGVWPLALVSQPQHF.

This clone was detected once. The chain employs TRBV18 and TRBJ1-1; 9 nucleotides align to TRBD1. The V segment lost 4 bases and the J segment 4 bases; nucleotides outside the gene matches: 4. The CDR3 is 14 amino acids. CDR1 is KGHSH and CDR2 is LQKENI in the germline V gene. This chain's CDR3 is CASSRDRESTEAFF. In nucleotides, the CDR3 is TGTGCCAGCTCACGGGACAGGGAATCCACTGAAGCTTTCTTT. Drawing the rest from reference TRBV18 and TRBJ1-1, the complete variable domain is NAGVMQNPRHLVRRRGQEARLRCSPMKGHSHVYWYRQLPEEGLKFMVYLQKENIIDESGMPKERFSAEFPKEGPSILRIQQVVRGDSAAYFCASSRDRESTEAFFGQGTRLTVV.

The chain recombines TRBV5-1 with TRBJ2-3; D uncertain. Trimming took 2 bases from V and 2 from J, leaving 12 bases between them. CDR3 size: 15 residues. Germline V gene lookup returns CDR1 SGHRS and CDR2 YFSETQ. The DNA of the CDR3 is TGCGCCAGCAGCTTCGTACCTGAAAACACAGATACGCAGTATTTT. This encodes CASSFVPENTDTQYF.

J is TRBJ2-6 and V is TRBV7-6; D call uncertain. CDR3 size: 16 residues. The germline V and J ends were trimmed by 6 bases and 0 bases, with 12 bases remaining between them. Germline V lookup: CDR1 SGHVS, CDR2 FNYEAQ. DNA of the CDR3: TGTGCCAGCAGTGACGGACGGAGCTCTGGGGCCAACGTCCTGACTTTC. It translates to CASSDGRSSGANVLTF.

The chain joins TRBV6-5 to TRBJ2-1, with a possible D match to TRBD2 (5 bases). The V and J ends lost 0 bases and 7 bases respectively, with 10 bases between them. The CDR3 runs 14 residues. Germline assignment: CDR1 MNHEY and CDR2 SVGAGI. CDR3 nucleotides: TGTGCCAGCAGTTACTCGGAGGTCAGGAATGAGCAGTTCTTC. Residues: CASSYSEVRNEQFF.

The rearrangement links TRBV28 to TRBJ2-1; D perhaps matches TRBD2 (7 bases). The CDR3 spans 18 residues. Germline V gene sequence: CDR1 MDHEN, CDR2 SYDVKM. The V gene lost 6 bases and the J gene lost 8 bases, with 29 bases spanning the gap. CDR3 loop: CASSLGLSAGARGDEQFF. CDR3 DNA: TGTGCCAGCAGCCTAGGGCTATCGGCGGGAGCCAGGGGCGATGAGCAGTTCTTC. Combining the CDR3 with reference TRBV28 and TRBJ2-1 gives the whole variable domain DVKVTQSSRYLVKRTGEKVFLECVQDMDHENMFWYRQDPGLGLRLIYFSYDVKMKEKGDIPEGYSVSREKKERFSLILESASTNQTSMYLCASSLGLSAGARGDEQFFGPGTRLTVL.

This clone has just a few counts. This chain links TRBV7-9 with TRBJ1-2; a weak D match, TRBD1 (5 bases). V was trimmed by 5 bases and J by 10 bases, leaving 20 bases between them. CDR1 is SEHNR and CDR2 is FQNEAQ in the germline V gene (reference sequence). This CDR3 comprises 14 residues. CDR3 loop: CASSLQGTADDYTF. CDR3 sequence (DNA): TGTGCCAGCAGCCTTCAAGGGACTGCCGATGACTACACCTTC.

This chain uses TRBV7-9 with TRBJ2-7; D uncertain. The CDR3 sequence is 13 residues long. Germline CDR1 reads SEHNR; CDR2 reads FQNEAQ (reference sequence). The V gene lost 5 bases and the J gene lost 2 bases, with 10 bases spanning the gap. The CDR3 spells CASSRDAAYEQYF. For the CDR3, the DNA is TGTGCCAGCAGCAGAGACGCGGCCTACGAGCAGTACTTC. The whole variable domain, remainder taken from reference TRBV7-9 and TRBJ2-7, is DTGVSQNPRHKITKRGQNVTFRCDPISEHNRLYWYRQTLGQGPEFLTYFQNEAQLEKSRLLSDRFSAERPKGSFSTLEIQRTEQGDSAMYLCASSRDAAYEQYFGPGTRLTVT.

The genes are TRBV6-1 and TRBJ1-5, with D possibly matching TRBD1 (5 bases). The CDR3 has 14 residues. Looked up from germline, CDR1 is MNHNS and CDR2 is SASEGT. Trimming removed 7 bases from V and 0 bases from J, with 10 bases in between. The CDR3 nucleotides read TGTGCCAGCATTAGGGACCGTAGCAATCAGCCCCAGCATTTT. Translated: CASIRDRSNQPQHF.

The V and J genes are TRBV19 and TRBJ2-6; weak D call: TRBD1 (6 bases). The germline V and J ends were trimmed by 6 bases and 0 bases, with 18 bases remaining between them. The germline gives CDR1 LNHDA, CDR2 SQIVND (reference sequence). The CDR3 loop spans 18 amino acids. The CDR3 region has the DNA TGTGCCAGTAGACCCAAACAGGGATTGAGCTCTGGGGCCAACGTCCTGACTTTC. The encoded protein is CASRPKQGLSSGANVLTF.

V and J are TRBV6-5 and TRBJ2-7; weak D call: TRBD2 (5 bases). Germline V CDR1 and CDR2: MNHEY, SVGAGI. V lost 0 bases to trimming and J lost 3 bases, with 12 bases between them. The CDR3 is made up of 15 amino acids. CDR3 DNA sequence: TGTGCCAGCAGTTACTCCTCGGCAGCGGTCTACGAGCAGTACTTC. Translation gives CASSYSSAAVYEQYF.

This clone has just one count. The genes are TRBV5-8 and TRBJ2-2; D remains unclear. The germline V and J ends were trimmed by 4 bases and 0 bases, with 16 bases remaining between them. The germline V gene has CDR1 SGHTS and CDR2 YDEGEE. The CDR3 is made up of 17 amino acids. CDR3 sequence: CASSHPEVSANTGELFF. As DNA, the CDR3 is TGTGCCAGCAGCCATCCTGAGGTATCCGCGAACACCGGGGAGCTGTTTTTT.

CDR3 loop: CAWRVQAVATQYF. As DNA, the CDR3 is TGTGCCTGGAGGGTACAGGCGGTGGCGACCCAGTACTTC. The rearrangement joins TRBV30 to TRBJ2-5; the D gene is possibly TRBD1 (5 bases). The CDR3 loop spans 13 amino acids. The ends were cut back, 3 bases at V and 7 bases at J, with 15 bases in the middle. Germline CDR1 reads GTSNPN; CDR2 reads SVGIG (reference sequence).

The sample holds a few counts of this clone. The genes are TRBV19 and TRBJ1-4, with D unclear. This CDR3 contains 14 residues. V gave up 6 bases and J gave up 5 bases, with 13 bases separating them. CDR1 and CDR2 from the germline V gene are LNHDA and SQIVND (reference sequence). CDR3 sequence (DNA): TGTGCCAGTAGCCCAGCGGGCCAAAATGAAAAACTGTTTTTT. Its protein product is CASSPAGQNEKLFF.

V is TRBV10-2 and J is TRBJ1-6, with D perhaps matching TRBD1 (6 bases). V was clipped by 8 bases and J by 5 bases, with 13 bases between them. CDR3 length: 14 residues. Germline V lookup: CDR1 WSHSY, CDR2 SAAADI. The CDR3 bases are TGCGCCAGCCATCAACAGGGCCATAATTCACCCCTCCACTTT. It specifies CASHQQGHNSPLHF.

V and J are TRBV30 and TRBJ1-5, with 9 bases lining up with TRBD1. Looked up from germline, CDR1 is GTSNPN and CDR2 is SVGIG (reference sequence). V lost 4 bases, J lost 3 bases, and 4 bases stayed unmatched. The CDR3 covers 14 residues. CDR3 sequence reads: CAWTGTGFNQPQHF. CDR3 DNA: TGTGCCTGGACCGGGACAGGGTTCAATCAGCCCCAGCATTTT. Together with reference TRBV30 and TRBJ1-5, the CDR3 gives the full variable domain: SQTIHQWPATLVQPVGSPLSLECTVEGTSNPNLYWYRQAAGRGLQLLFYSVGIGQISSEVPQNLSASRPQDRQFILSSKKLLLSDSGFYLCAWTGTGFNQPQHFGDGTRLSIL.

This clone has only a few counts. J is TRBJ2-5 and V is TRBV11-1; 16 bases are shared with TRBD2. Per germline, CDR1 SGHAT and CDR2 FQDESV (reference sequence). The CDR3 length is 16 residues. The V gene end was trimmed by 5 bases and the J gene end by 4 bases; junction bases not matched to a gene: 4. CDR3 residues: CASSRGTSGGAETQYF. CDR3 nucleotides: TGTGCCAGCAGCCGCGGGACTAGCGGGGGGGCAGAGACCCAGTACTTC. The complete variable domain, with remaining parts taken from reference TRBV11-1 and TRBJ2-5, reads EAEVAQSPRYKITEKSQAVAFWCDPISGHATLYWYRQILGQGPELLVQFQDESVVDDSQLPKDRFSAERLKGVDSTLKIQPAELGDSAMYLCASSRGTSGGAETQYFGPGTRLLVL.

The V and J genes are TRBV2 and TRBJ2-1; the D gene is possibly TRBD2 (6 bases). V was cut by 5 bases and J by 1 base, with 12 bases left in between. Germline V gene sequence: CDR1 SNHLY, CDR2 FYNNEI. This CDR3 comprises 15 residues. The chain's CDR3 is CASSNGRGSYNEQFF. The CDR3 DNA is TGTGCCAGCAGTAACGGGAGAGGATCCTACAATGAGCAGTTCTTC.

J is TRBJ2-7 and V is TRBV11-2, with TRBD1 matching 9 bases. Germline V gene sequence: CDR1 SGHAT, CDR2 FQNNGV. V trimming: 5 bases; J trimming: 0 bases; junction bases outside the gene matches: 8. This CDR3 is 16 amino acids long. The CDR3 DNA reads as TGTGCCAGCAGCCCCCCGGACAGGGGCGCCTCCTACGAGCAGTACTTC. Its translation: CASSPPDRGASYEQYF.

The chain recombines TRBV29-1 with TRBJ2-7, with 10 bases identical to TRBD1. The CDR3 has 13 residues. V trimming: 6 bases; J trimming: 6 bases; junction bases outside the gene matches: 8. The germline V gene has CDR1 SQVTM and CDR2 ANQGSEA. CDR3: CSVVDRGLSEQYF. The CDR3 DNA reads TGCAGCGTCGTAGACAGGGGGCTGTCCGAGCAGTACTTC.

V usage is TRBV4-2 and J usage is TRBJ2-3; D uncertain. The CDR3 loop spans 12 amino acids. V gave up 4 bases and J gave up 6 bases, with 8 bases separating them. The germline V gene encodes CDR1 LGHNA and CDR2 YNFKEQ. CDR3 coding DNA: TGTGCCAGCAGCCGATCTTCCGATACGCAGTATTTT. Translating gives CASSRSSDTQYF.

The chain joins TRBV6-1 to TRBJ1-4; the D gene is possibly TRBD1 (5 bases). CDR1 is MNHNS and CDR2 is SASEGT in the germline V gene. The CDR3 runs 13 residues. Trimming left V 11 bases short and J 7 bases short, with 17 bases between. CDR3: CAGGGRVLEKLFF. CDR3 in DNA: TGTGCCGGGGGAGGCAGGGTCCTTGAAAAACTGTTTTTT.

This clone appeared a few times. The J gene is TRBJ2-5, the V gene TRBV7-6; 9 bases are shared with TRBD1. Germline trimming cut 1 base from V and 5 bases from J; bases unmatched to any gene: 2. Germline CDR1 reads SGHVS; CDR2 reads FNYEAQ. The CDR3 spans 14 residues. CDR3: CASSLGGQGETQYF. The CDR3 DNA sequence: TGTGCCAGCAGCTTAGGAGGACAGGGGGAGACCCAGTACTTC.

This chain uses TRBV2 with TRBJ1-4; D not certain. Trimming pared 6 bases from V and 0 bases from J, leaving 8 bases between. Germline V gene sequence: CDR1 SNHLY, CDR2 FYNNEI. This CDR3 spans 14 amino acids. The CDR3 protein is CASRLDSTNEKLFF. The DNA of the CDR3 is TGTGCCAGCAGGCTGGATTCAACTAATGAAAAACTGTTTTTT.

This chain connects TRBV27 to TRBJ1-1, with TRBD1 as a possible D gene (5 bases). This CDR3 has 16 amino acids. V shed 2 bases and J shed 5 bases, with 18 bases lying between them. Per the germline V gene, CDR1 is MNHEY and CDR2 is SMNVEV (reference sequence). This chain's CDR3 is CASSLKRGPRGTEAFF. The CDR3 DNA reads as TGTGCCAGCAGTTTAAAACGGGGCCCCCGAGGGACTGAAGCTTTCTTT.

The gene calls are TRBV14 and TRBJ1-4; 7 nucleotides line up with TRBD1. The CDR3 is 15 amino acids. CDR1 is SGHDN, CDR2 FVKESK, per germline. Unmatched junction bases numbered 5, after V lost 3 bases and J lost 4 bases. CDR3 sequence reads: CASSQETGINEKLFF. The DNA of the CDR3 is TGTGCCAGCAGCCAGGAGACAGGGATTAATGAAAAACTGTTTTTT.

This rearrangement joins TRBV25-1 to TRBJ2-1; D remains ambiguous. Germline CDR1 is MGHDK and CDR2 is SYGVNS. The CDR3 spans 15 residues. The V gene lost 6 bases and the J gene lost 3 bases, with 15 bases spanning the gap. CDR3 in DNA: TGTGCCAGCAGATCCCCAGCCCCAAACTACAATGAGCAGTTCTTC. Translation gives CASRSPAPNYNEQFF.

The chain couples TRBV10-3 to TRBJ1-5; D is unclear. This CDR3 region has 16 residues. Trimming removed 0 bases at V and 5 bases at J, with 14 bases between. Per the germline V gene, CDR1 is ENHRY and CDR2 is SYGVKD. DNA for the CDR3: TGTGCCATCAGTGAGTCGGGAGGGAGCGGCGATCAGCCCCAGCATTTT. It is translated as CAISESGGSGDQPQHF.

The chain carries TRBV5-6 and TRBJ1-2; possibly TRBD1 for D (5 bases). Trimming took off 4 bases at V and 5 bases at J, with 12 bases between the two ends. The germline gives CDR1 SGHDT, CDR2 YYEEEE. The CDR3 contains 13 residues. The CDR3 region is CASSTDRRYGYTF. The CDR3 bases are TGTGCCAGCAGCACTGACAGAAGGTATGGCTACACCTTC.

This clone showed up just once. The chain has TRBV7-9 and TRBJ2-5, with no clear D. Germline V gene data show CDR1 as SEHNR and CDR2 as FQNEAQ (reference sequence). The germline V and J ends were trimmed by 0 bases and 5 bases, with 13 bases remaining between them. The CDR3 contains 15 residues. DNA of the CDR3: TGTGCCAGCAGCTTAGCGGCCATCTCCGGGGAGACCCAGTACTTC. Translation gives CASSLAAISGETQYF.